This T cell receptor beta chain was profiled in a study of STAT5B mutations in CD4+ large granular lymphocyte leukemia. The CDR3 has 15 amino acids. Germline V gene sequence: CDR1 MDHEN, CDR2 SYDVKM. J gave up 5 bases and V 6 bases, and 11 bases lay outside the gene matches. This was a survey-level run. Generated by immunoSEQ multiplex PCR, the TCRdb table keeps only in-frame clones and is missing some. The sample carries more than 30,000 clones, around 90% recorded once. About this clone itself: Its target is not known.

The study, taken as a whole, reports: Top patient clones used TRBV06 genes more often: 8/27 versus 2/35 in controls. Without putative leukemic clones, patient CD4-sorted repertoires remained more clonal than healthy CD4+ repertoires. No patients shared main leukemic clonotypes, though approximately 26% appeared at low frequency elsewhere.

The receptor comes from a human donor in good health. The material sequenced was CD4+ T cells from blood buffy coats. V usage is TRBV28 and J usage is TRBJ2-3, with 7 bases lining up with TRBD2. Here the CDR3 DNA reads TGTGCCAGCAGCTACTGGGCGGGAGAAGGAGATACGCAGTATTTT. It codes for CASSYWAGEGDTQYF.